This TCR beta chain was observed in a study of T cells in Graves' hyperthyroidism and ophthalmopathy. The CDR3 totals 18 residues. Deletions cut 3 bases from V and 4 bases from J, with 25 bases between. TCR beta CDR3 sequences were amplified from RNA transcripts. Primed by the HTBI set, a first-round RT-PCR was run on the TCR CDR3. TCRdb redid the calling of the multiplex PCR reads with MiXCR, one entry per CDR3 protein. The table shows fewer than 40,000 distinct CDR3 sequences, with roughly 52% occurring only once. This clonotype was picked up many times. No antigen is known for it. Ophthalmopathy cases scored 3 or more on the Clinical Activity Score and 4 or more on NOSPECS grade, with duration below 3 months. The diagnoses drew upon clinical symptoms, serum thyroxine and TRAb, thyroid ultrasound and orbital computed tomography. Study-wide points: Blood held most thyroid clonotypes expanded above 0.001 frequency.

This TCR was recovered from a man in his forties with Graves' ophthalmopathy. The specimen was blood. V is TRBV12-3 or TRBV12-4 and J is TRBJ2-7, with a tentative D call TRBD1 (5 bases). The DNA for the CDR3 is TGTGCCAGCAGTTTGAGGTTTGGGGTAGGGGAAGGAAGGTACGAGCAGTACTTC. Amino acids: CASSLRFGVGEGRYEQYF.